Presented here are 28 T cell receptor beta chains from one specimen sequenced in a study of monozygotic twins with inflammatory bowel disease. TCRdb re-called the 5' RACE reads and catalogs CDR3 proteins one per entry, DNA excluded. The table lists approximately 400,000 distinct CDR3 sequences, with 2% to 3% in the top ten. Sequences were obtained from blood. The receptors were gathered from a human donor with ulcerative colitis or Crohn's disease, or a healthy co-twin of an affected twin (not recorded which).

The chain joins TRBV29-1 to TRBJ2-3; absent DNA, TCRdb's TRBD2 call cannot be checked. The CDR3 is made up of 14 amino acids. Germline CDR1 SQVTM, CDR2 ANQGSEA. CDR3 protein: CSWLVSGTTDTQYF.

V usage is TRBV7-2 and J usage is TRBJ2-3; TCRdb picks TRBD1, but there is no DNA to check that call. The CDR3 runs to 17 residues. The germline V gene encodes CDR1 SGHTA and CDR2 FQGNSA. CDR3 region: CASTAPRSGLAADTQYF.

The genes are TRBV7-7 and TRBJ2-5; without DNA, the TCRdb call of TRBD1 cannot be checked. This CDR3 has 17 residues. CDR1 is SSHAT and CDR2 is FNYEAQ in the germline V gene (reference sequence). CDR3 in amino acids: CASSLRLAGAKQETQYF.

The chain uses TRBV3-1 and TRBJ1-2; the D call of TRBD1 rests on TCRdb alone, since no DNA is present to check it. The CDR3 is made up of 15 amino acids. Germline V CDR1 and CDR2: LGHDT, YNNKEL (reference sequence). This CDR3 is CASSPSDRGFDGYTF.

The CDR3 here is CASSQRGTEAFF. J is TRBJ1-1 and V is TRBV3-1. CDR1 is LGHDT, CDR2 YNNKEL, per germline (reference sequence). The CDR3 runs to 12 residues.

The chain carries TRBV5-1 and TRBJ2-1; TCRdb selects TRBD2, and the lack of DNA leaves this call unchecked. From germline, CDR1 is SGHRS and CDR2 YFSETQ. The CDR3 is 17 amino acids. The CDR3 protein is CASSTNPLDLAPDEQFF.

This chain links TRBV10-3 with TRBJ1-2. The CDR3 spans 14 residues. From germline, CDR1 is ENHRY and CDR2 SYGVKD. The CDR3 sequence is CAINEIDSDYGYTF.

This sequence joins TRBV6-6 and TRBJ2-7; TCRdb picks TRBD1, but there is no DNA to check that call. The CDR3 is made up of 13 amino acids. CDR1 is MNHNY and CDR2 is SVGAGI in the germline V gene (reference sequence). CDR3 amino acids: CASKRDRGYEQYF.

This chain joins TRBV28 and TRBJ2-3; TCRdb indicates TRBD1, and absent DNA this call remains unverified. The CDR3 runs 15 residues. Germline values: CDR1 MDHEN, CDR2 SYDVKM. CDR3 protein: CASTVQRPAIDTQYF.

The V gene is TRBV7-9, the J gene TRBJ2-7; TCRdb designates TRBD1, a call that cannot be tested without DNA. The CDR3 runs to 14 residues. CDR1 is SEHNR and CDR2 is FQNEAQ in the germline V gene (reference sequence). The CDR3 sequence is CASSPPGTGDEQYF.

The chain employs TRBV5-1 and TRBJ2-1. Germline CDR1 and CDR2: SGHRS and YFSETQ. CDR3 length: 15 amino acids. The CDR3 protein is CASSLDGGVYNEQFF.

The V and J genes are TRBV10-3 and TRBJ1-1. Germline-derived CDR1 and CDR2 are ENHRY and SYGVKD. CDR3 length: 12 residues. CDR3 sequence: CAISESDGEAFF.

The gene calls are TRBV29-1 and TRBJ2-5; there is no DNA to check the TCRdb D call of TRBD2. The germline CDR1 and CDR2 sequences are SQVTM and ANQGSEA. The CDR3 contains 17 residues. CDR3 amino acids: CSVELTGTSGSVETQYF.

CDR3 region: CSASAGEIVAGEVVETQYF. The V call is TRBV20-1, the J call TRBJ2-5; TCRdb indicates TRBD1, and absent DNA this call remains unverified. Germline V gives CDR1 DFQATT, CDR2 SNEGSKA (reference sequence). The CDR3 has 19 amino acids.

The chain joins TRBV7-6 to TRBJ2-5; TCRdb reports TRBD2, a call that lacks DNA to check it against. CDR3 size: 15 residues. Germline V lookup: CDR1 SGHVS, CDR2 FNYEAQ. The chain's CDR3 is CASSFGLAQQETQYF.

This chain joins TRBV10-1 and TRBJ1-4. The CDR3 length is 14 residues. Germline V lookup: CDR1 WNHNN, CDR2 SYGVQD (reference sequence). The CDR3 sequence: CASSEMVPTEKLFF.

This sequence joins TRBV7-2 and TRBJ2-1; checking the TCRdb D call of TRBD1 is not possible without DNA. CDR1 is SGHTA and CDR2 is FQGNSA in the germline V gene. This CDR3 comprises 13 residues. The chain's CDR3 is CASRGTGYNEQFF.

CDR3 protein: CAIMDFSDNEQFF. This sequence joins TRBV10-3 and TRBJ2-1; lacking DNA, the TRBD2 call made by TCRdb goes unchecked. The CDR3 consists of 13 residues. Looked up from germline, CDR1 is ENHRY and CDR2 is SYGVKD.

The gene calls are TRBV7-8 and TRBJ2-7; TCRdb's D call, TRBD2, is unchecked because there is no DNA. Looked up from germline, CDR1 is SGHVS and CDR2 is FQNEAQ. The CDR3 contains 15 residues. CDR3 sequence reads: CASSSGGTPTYEQYF.

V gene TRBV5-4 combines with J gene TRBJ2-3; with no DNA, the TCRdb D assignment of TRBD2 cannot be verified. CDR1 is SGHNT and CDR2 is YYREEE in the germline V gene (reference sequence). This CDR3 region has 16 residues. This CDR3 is CASSSPGTLDTDTQYF.

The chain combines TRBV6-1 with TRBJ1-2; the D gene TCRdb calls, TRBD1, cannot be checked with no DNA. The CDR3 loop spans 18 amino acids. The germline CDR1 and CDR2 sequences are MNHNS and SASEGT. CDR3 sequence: CASSEPSLQRQENYGYTF.

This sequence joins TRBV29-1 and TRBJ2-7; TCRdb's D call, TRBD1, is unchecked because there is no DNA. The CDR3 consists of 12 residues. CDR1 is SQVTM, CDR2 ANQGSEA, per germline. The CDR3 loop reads CSVKGAGSEQYF.

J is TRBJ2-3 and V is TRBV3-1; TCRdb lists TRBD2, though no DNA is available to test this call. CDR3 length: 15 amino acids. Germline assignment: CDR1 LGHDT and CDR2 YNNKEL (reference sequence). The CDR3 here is CASSQAERGGGTQYF.

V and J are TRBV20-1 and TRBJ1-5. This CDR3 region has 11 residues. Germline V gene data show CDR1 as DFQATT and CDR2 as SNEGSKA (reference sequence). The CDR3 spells CRGRRDQPQHF.

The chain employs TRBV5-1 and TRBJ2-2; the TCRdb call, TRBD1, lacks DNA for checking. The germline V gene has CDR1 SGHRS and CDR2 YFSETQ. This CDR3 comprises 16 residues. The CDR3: CASSLRQDRSTGELFF.

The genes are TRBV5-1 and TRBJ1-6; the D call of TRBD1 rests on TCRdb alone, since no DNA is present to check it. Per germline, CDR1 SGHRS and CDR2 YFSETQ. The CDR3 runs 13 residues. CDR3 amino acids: CASSFEGGSPLHF.

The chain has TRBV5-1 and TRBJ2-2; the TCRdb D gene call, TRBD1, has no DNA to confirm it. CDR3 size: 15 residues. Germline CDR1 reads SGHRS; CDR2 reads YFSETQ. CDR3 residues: CASSRPGQGAGELFF.

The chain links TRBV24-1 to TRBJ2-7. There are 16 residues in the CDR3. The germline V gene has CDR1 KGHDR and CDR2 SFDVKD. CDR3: CATSVMFWGKAYEQYF.